The 9 T cell receptor beta chains below were found in one sample sequenced in a study of regulatory T cells in long-lasting Graves disease. Time point in this sample: newly diagnosed GD, antithyroid drugs for less than 3 months. From PBMCs, RNA was extracted and then used to make the TCR library. Arm-PCR of CDR3 regions with iRepertoire HTBI primers generated TCR beta libraries. TCRdb used MiXCR to reprocess the multiplex PCR reads, holding one entry per CDR3 protein. The table shows hundreds of thousands of distinct CDR3 sequences, with less than 20% occurring only once. The sequenced sample was peripheral blood mononuclear cells (PBMCs), obtained at new diagnosis, from a patient treated with antithyroid drugs. These receptors were taken from a female donor with Graves disease.

This clonotype was seen repeatedly, ten times or more. The V gene is TRBV7-8, the J gene TRBJ2-1; possibly TRBD1 or TRBD2 for D (6 bases each). Per germline, CDR1 SGHVS and CDR2 FQNEAQ. The V and J ends lost 5 bases and 9 bases respectively, with 14 bases between them. This CDR3 comprises 13 residues. Here the CDR3 DNA reads TGTGCCAGCAGCGTAGAGGGGGGAACTGAGCAGTTCTTC. As protein: CASSVEGGTEQFF.

Only a few counts were recorded for this clonotype. The rearrangement links TRBV3-1 to TRBJ2-1, with 12 bases aligning to TRBD2. The CDR3 has 17 amino acids. Germline V lookup: CDR1 LGHDT, CDR2 YNNKEL (reference sequence). Trimming removed 4 bases from V and 5 bases from J; junction bases left unmatched: 9. The CDR3 nucleotides read TGTGCCAGCAGCCTAAAGCTCGGACTAGCGGGGAACAATGAGCAGTTCTTC. Its translation: CASSLKLGLAGNNEQFF.

At least ten counts were recorded for this clonotype. The chain is built from TRBV6-5 and TRBJ1-1; D unresolved. In germline, CDR1 is MNHEY, CDR2 SVGAGI. V lost 4 bases and J lost 8, with 14 bases in between. CDR3 length: 13 residues. CDR3 sequence reads: CASSLTAPSEAFF. In DNA, the CDR3 is TGTGCCAGCAGTTTAACCGCCCCGTCAGAAGCTTTCTTT.

This clonotype was found many times. This sequence joins TRBV28 and TRBJ2-7, with D possibly matching TRBD2 (6 bases). The CDR3 has 14 amino acids. V dropped 7 bases and J dropped 7 bases, with 20 bases sitting between them. Germline V gene data show CDR1 as MDHEN and CDR2 as SYDVKM. CDR3 sequence reads: CASTNPLGAGEQYF. CDR3 DNA: TGTGCCAGCACCAACCCCCTAGGGGCGGGGGAGCAGTACTTC.

This clonotype was detected many times. The J gene is TRBJ1-2, the V gene TRBV3-1; the D is unclear. Trimming shortened V by 0 bases and J by 6 bases, and 11 bases separated the two germline ends. The length of the CDR3 is 14 residues. Germline assignment: CDR1 LGHDT and CDR2 YNNKEL (reference sequence). The CDR3 nucleotides read TGTGCCAGCAGCCAAGATCCAGGTCGGGATGGCTACACCTTC. Translated, it gives CASSQDPGRDGYTF.

The chain is built from TRBV7-2 and TRBJ2-3; D gene uncertain. The J call is uncertain, as TRBJ2-5 better fits the DNA end. In germline, CDR1 is SGHTA, CDR2 FQGNSA. The CDR3 extends over 18 amino acids. The CDR3 nucleotides are TGTGCCAGCAGCCATTTTACCCCCGGAAGTAGCTTTGGTGAGACCCAGTACTTC. Translation: CASSHFTPGSSFGETQYF.

This clonotype was seen many times. V is TRBV7-9 and J is TRBJ2-2, with no clear D. Trimming stripped 1 base from V and 4 bases from J, with 16 bases between. Per germline, CDR1 SEHNR and CDR2 FQNEAQ (reference sequence). This CDR3 is built from 17 residues. CDR3 loop: CASSLEVARQITGELFF. The CDR3 bases are TGTGCCAGCAGCTTAGAGGTTGCCCGGCAGATCACCGGGGAGCTGTTTTTT.

The chain is built from TRBV27 and TRBJ2-3; TRBD2 agrees at 9 bases. The CDR3 spans 17 residues. CDR1 is MNHEY, CDR2 SMNVEV, per germline (reference sequence). V gave up 5 bases and J gave up 2 bases; unmatched junction bases: 11. This CDR3 reads CASSGDVSGRPTDTQYF. CDR3 in DNA: TGTGCCAGCAGTGGTGATGTAAGCGGGAGGCCCACAGATACGCAGTATTTT.

This clonotype was picked up a small number of times. V is TRBV6-1 and J is TRBJ1-1; a possible D gene is TRBD1 (6 bases). This CDR3 has 14 residues. CDR1 and CDR2 from the germline V gene are MNHNS and SASEGT. Trimming stripped 5 bases from V and 2 bases from J, with 12 bases between. The CDR3 here is CASSPQDRNTEAFF. The CDR3, as DNA: TGTGCCAGCAGTCCGCAGGACAGAAACACTGAAGCTTTCTTT.